The clone carrying this T cell receptor beta chain was recorded many times. These data come from a study of Graves' ophthalmopathy and Graves' hyperthyroidism. RNA transcripts served as template for amplifying TCR beta CDR3 sequences. The authors performed first-round RT-PCR with HTBI primers and then a second-round multiplex PCR. From the multiplex PCR reads, TCRdb called clonotypes with MiXCR, one entry per CDR3 protein. The sample shows about 220,000 distinct CDR3 sequences, 20% to 25% of them seen only once. This CDR3 spans 15 amino acids. The trim removed 5 bases at V and 9 bases at J, leaving 11 bases unmatched.

The TCR originated in a woman in her forties or fifties with Graves' ophthalmopathy. The chain carries TRBV12-3 or TRBV12-4 and TRBJ2-2; 8 bases agree with TRBD1. The sequenced material came from peripheral blood. As DNA, the CDR3 is TGTGCCAGCAGTCTGGACAGGGCAGGGACCCGGGAGCTGTTTTTT. Its protein product is CASSLDRAGTRELFF.